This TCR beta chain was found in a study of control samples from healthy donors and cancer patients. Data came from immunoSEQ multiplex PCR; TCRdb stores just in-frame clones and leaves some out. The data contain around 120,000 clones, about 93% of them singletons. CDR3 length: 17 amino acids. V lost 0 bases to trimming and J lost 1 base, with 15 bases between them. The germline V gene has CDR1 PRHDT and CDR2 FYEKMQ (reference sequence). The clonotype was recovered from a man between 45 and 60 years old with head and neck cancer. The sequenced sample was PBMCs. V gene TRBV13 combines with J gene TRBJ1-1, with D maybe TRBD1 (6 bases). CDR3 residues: CASSLGQGGHKNTEAFF. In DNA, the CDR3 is TGTGCCAGCAGCTTAGGCCAAGGGGGGCACAAGAACACTGAAGCTTTCTTT.